This entry describes one T cell receptor (beta chain). The antigen is undetermined. The V gene's germline CDR1 is LNHDA and CDR2 SQIVND (reference sequence). The J segment lost 0 bases and the V segment lost 9 bases, leaving 5 bases of the junction unmatched. CDR3 size: 14 residues. The record originates from a study of T cells in Graves' hyperthyroidism and ophthalmopathy. General study findings and limits: Expanded thyroid clonotypes (above 0.001) were mostly also found in blood.

The TCR beta CDR3 regions underwent amplification using RNA transcripts as the source. The HTBI primer set served for first-round RT-PCR of the TCR CDR3. TCRdb used MiXCR to reprocess the multiplex PCR reads, holding one entry per CDR3 protein. Of 300,000 to 450,000 distinct CDR3 sequences listed, 25% were seen once; the top ten hold around 67%. The rearrangement joins TRBV19 to TRBJ1-2, with 9 bases fitting TRBD1. The sequencing sample was made of blood. This TCR came from a man aged 50 or older with Graves' hyperthyroidism. This CDR3 is CASEGTGPNYGYTF. In nucleotides, the CDR3 is TGTGCCAGCGAGGGGACAGGGCCTAACTATGGCTACACCTTC.